The 23 T cell receptor beta chains listed next were all sequenced from one sample in a study of T cell repertoires in cytomegalovirus infection. Their target antigens are unknown. TCRdb recomputed calls from the reads with MiXCR, one row per CDR3 protein. The profile shows more than 300,000 distinct CDR3 sequences, about 35% of them singletons. The sequencing used cultured PBMCs, collected from culture after CMV antigen stimulation. The source of these receptors is a human donor in good health (CMV status not recorded). Some clones in this sample may be carry-over from other donors' samples.

The V and J genes are TRBV6-2 or TRBV6-3 and TRBJ2-3; 8 bases match TRBD2. With V trimmed by 8 bases and J by 0 bases, 16 bases remained unmatched. The CDR3 is made up of 18 amino acids. Germline CDR1 is MNHEY and CDR2 is SVGEGT. CDR3 loop: CASLTSGGPRASTDTQYF. CDR3 sequence (DNA): TGTGCCAGCCTAACTAGCGGAGGGCCCCGCGCAAGCACAGATACGCAGTATTTT.

This clonotype was observed a handful of times. The J gene is TRBJ1-3, the V gene TRBV11-2, with a weak D call TRBD1 (6 bases). CDR1 and CDR2 from the germline V gene are SGHAT and FQNNGV. V gave up 8 bases and J gave up 6 bases, with 14 bases separating them. The CDR3 has 13 residues. CDR3 coding DNA: TGTGCCAGCCTACAGGGTACGGAAAACACCATATATTTT. Its translation is CASLQGTENTIYF. Supplemented by reference TRBV11-2 and TRBJ1-3, the full variable domain reads EAGVAQSPRYKIIEKRQSVAFWCNPISGHATLYWYQQILGQGPKLLIQFQNNGVVDDSQLPKDRFSAERLKGVDSTLKIQPAKLEDSAVYLCASLQGTENTIYFGEGSWLTVV.

Only a few counts were recorded for this clonotype. The genes are TRBV6-2 or TRBV6-3 and TRBJ2-2; D is uncertain. CDR1 is MNHEY and CDR2 is SVGEGT in the germline V gene. V shed 0 bases and J shed 8 bases, with 13 bases lying between them. CDR3 length: 15 residues. As DNA, the CDR3 is TGTGCCAGCAGTTACTCGACGCCCGCTCTAGGGGAGCTGTTTTTT. Its translation: CASSYSTPALGELFF.

The gene calls are TRBV6-2 or TRBV6-3 and TRBJ2-1, with D uncertain. V was pared by 4 bases and J by 10 bases, with 17 bases between. Germline V lookup: CDR1 MNHEY, CDR2 SVGEGT. The CDR3 covers 14 residues. CDR3 loop: CASSSDGFRVEQFF. In nucleotides, the CDR3 is TGTGCCAGCAGTTCAGACGGGTTTCGAGTAGAGCAGTTCTTC.

This sequence joins TRBV6-2 or TRBV6-3 and TRBJ2-1; the D gene is possibly TRBD2 (6 bases). With 9 bases removed from V and 9 bases from J, the gap between germline ends came to 15 bases. This CDR3 spans 12 amino acids. From germline, CDR1 is MNHEY and CDR2 SVGEGT. The CDR3 nucleotides read TGTGCCAGGAACGGAGGGCCGGGTGAGCAGTTCTTC. It yields the protein CARNGGPGEQFF.

This clonotype showed up just a few times. The chain employs TRBV6-6 and TRBJ1-1, with 7 nucleotides matching TRBD1. J was trimmed by 6 bases and V by 5 bases; bases with no gene match: 6. The CDR3 extends over 13 amino acids. Germline CDR1 MNHNY, CDR2 SVGAGI (reference sequence). The CDR3 spells CASSTGATAEAFF. CDR3 nucleotides: TGTGCCAGCAGTACAGGGGCGACGGCTGAAGCTTTCTTT.

DNA of the CDR3: TGTGCCAGCAGTTACTCTGGGGAGTTGAACTATGGCTACACCTTC. It encodes CASSYSGELNYGYTF. This chain uses TRBV6-2 or TRBV6-3 with TRBJ1-2; no definite D call. In germline, CDR1 is MNHEY, CDR2 SVGEGT. This CDR3 is 15 amino acids long. The V gene lost 0 bases and the J gene lost 2 bases, with 10 bases spanning the gap.

V and J are TRBV12-3 or TRBV12-4 and TRBJ1-3; possibly TRBD1 for D (5 bases). The V end was cut by 7 bases, the J end by 3 bases, with 13 bases between. The CDR3 runs 14 residues. For the CDR3, the DNA is TGTGCCAGCACCCTAGGGGCGAATGGAAACACCATATATTTT. This codes for CASTLGANGNTIYF.

In this sample, this clonotype turned up a few times. The chain is built from TRBV6-2 or TRBV6-3 and TRBJ1-5; D is possibly TRBD1 (5 bases). CDR1 is MNHEY, CDR2 SVGEGT, per germline. The CDR3 covers 14 residues. V lost 4 bases to trimming and J lost 4 bases, with 11 bases between them. CDR3 sequence (DNA): TGTGCCAGCAGTTGGGGGACTTTGAATCAGCCCCAGCATTTT. Translating gives CASSWGTLNQPQHF.

This clonotype is judged medium-sized. This chain links TRBV7-2 with TRBJ2-7; tentative D call: TRBD2 (6 bases). Germline V gives CDR1 SGHTA, CDR2 FQGNSA. V was trimmed by 0 bases and J by 5 bases, leaving 8 bases between them. This CDR3 region has 13 residues. CDR3 sequence reads: CASSLAGSHEQYF. The DNA for the CDR3 is TGTGCCAGCAGCTTAGCCGGGAGCCACGAGCAGTACTTC.

This clonotype was detected only a few times. The genes are TRBV5-4 and TRBJ1-1; the D is unclear. The V end lost 5 bases, the J end lost 0 bases, and 5 bases lay between the germline ends. CDR1 SGHNT and CDR2 YYREEE come from the germline V gene (reference sequence). The CDR3 runs 12 residues. In DNA form, the CDR3 reads TGTGCCAGCAGGGCCCTGAACACTGAAGCTTTCTTT. Its protein is CASRALNTEAFF.

This clonotype has more than one count but fewer than ten. This chain links TRBV7-6 with TRBJ1-1, with TRBD1 matching 10 bases. J was trimmed by 1 base and V by 4 bases; bases with no gene match: 12. Per the germline V gene, CDR1 is SGHVS and CDR2 is FNYEAQ. The CDR3 is made up of 18 amino acids. CDR3 protein: CASSSRGQGFDRNTEAFF. The CDR3 region has the DNA TGTGCCAGCAGCTCCAGGGGACAGGGGTTCGATCGGAACACTGAAGCTTTCTTT.

The sample holds many counts of this clonotype. The chain employs TRBV7-2 and TRBJ1-3; no definite D call. The germline V gene encodes CDR1 SGHTA and CDR2 FQGNSA. Trimming stripped 6 bases from V and 6 bases from J, with 27 bases between. The CDR3 runs 18 residues. CDR3 in amino acids: CASSYRFFKTTEPNTIYF. In DNA, the CDR3 is TGTGCCAGCAGTTACCGTTTCTTTAAGACTACCGAACCAAACACCATATATTTT.

This clonotype has a handful of counts. The chain has TRBV12-3 or TRBV12-4 and TRBJ2-7; D gene unclear. Trimming left V 2 bases short and J 7 bases short, with 18 bases between. The CDR3 has 15 amino acids. The CDR3 region has the DNA TGTGCCAGCAGTTTATGGGCTGCGTCACAAGAAGAGCAGTACTTC. This sequence encodes CASSLWAASQEEQYF.

This clonotype occurred a few times. The genes are TRBV7-2 and TRBJ1-3, with D tentatively TRBD1 (5 bases). Trimming stripped 5 bases from V and 2 bases from J, with 13 bases between. CDR3 size: 15 residues. CDR1 and CDR2 (germline): SGHTA, FQGNSA. The CDR3 bases are TGTGCCAGCAGCCTTGGGACCTCTCCTGGAAACACCATATATTTT. Translating it yields CASSLGTSPGNTIYF.

V and J are TRBV6-1 and TRBJ2-2; 8 bases match TRBD2. CDR3 size: 15 residues. Germline V gene sequence: CDR1 MNHNS, CDR2 SASEGT. The trim removed 5 bases at V and 3 bases at J, leaving 5 bases unmatched. CDR3 coding DNA: TGTGCCAGCAGTAGACTAGCGAGTGACACCGGGGAGCTGTTTTTT. Amino acid sequence: CASSRLASDTGELFF.

This clonotype occurred a few times. The chain links TRBV19 to TRBJ2-7; 14 bases agree with TRBD2. With V trimmed by 9 bases and J by 3 bases, 10 bases remained unmatched. Germline V gene lookup returns CDR1 LNHDA and CDR2 SQIVND (reference sequence). The CDR3 loop spans 16 amino acids. CDR3 sequence: CASKQGLAGEGYEQYF. For the CDR3, the DNA is TGTGCCAGCAAGCAGGGACTAGCGGGAGAAGGCTACGAGCAGTACTTC.

The V and J genes are TRBV7-4 and TRBJ1-2; D is unresolved. The CDR3 covers 14 residues. V shed 1 base and J shed 8 bases, with 14 bases lying between them. CDR1 is SGHVT and CDR2 is SQSDAQ in the germline V gene. The CDR3 here is CASSLDVVYQGYTF. CDR3 coding DNA: TGTGCCAGCAGCTTAGACGTGGTTTATCAAGGCTACACCTTC. The complete variable domain, with remaining parts taken from reference TRBV7-4 and TRBJ1-2, reads GAGVSQSPRYKVAKRGRDVALRCDSISGHVTLYWYRQTLGQGSEVLTYSQSDAQRDKSGRPSGRFSAERPERSVSTLKIQRTEQGDSAVYLCASSLDVVYQGYTFGSGTRLTVV.

The table lists this clonotype with many counts. The chain links TRBV28 to TRBJ1-2; D unresolved. The germline V gene encodes CDR1 MDHEN and CDR2 SYDVKM. Deletions cut 2 bases from V and 0 bases from J, with 13 bases between. The CDR3 is 16 residues long. CDR3 sequence reads: CASSLIPNPPNYGYTF. The CDR3 nucleotides are TGTGCCAGCAGTTTAATCCCAAACCCACCTAACTATGGCTACACCTTC.

The chain carries TRBV7-9 and TRBJ2-1; maybe TRBD2 (5 bases). Germline CDR1 SEHNR, CDR2 FQNEAQ (reference sequence). There are 12 residues in the CDR3. V was pared by 6 bases and J by 10 bases, with 13 bases between. CDR3 in DNA: TGTGCCAGCAGTCCAAGAGGGTCCGAGCAGTTCTTC. Translation gives CASSPRGSEQFF.

The chain is built from TRBV20-1 and TRBJ2-7; the match to TRBD1 covers 7 bases. Germline V CDR1 and CDR2: DFQATT, SNEGSKA (reference sequence). V lost 2 bases, J lost 3 bases, and 4 bases stayed unmatched. The CDR3 is 13 residues long. In DNA form, the CDR3 reads TGCAGTGCTAGATCGACAGGGAACTACGAGCAGTACTTC. As protein: CSARSTGNYEQYF.

The chain employs TRBV6-2 or TRBV6-3 and TRBJ2-1, with 10 bases that match TRBD2. CDR1 and CDR2 (germline): MNHEY, SVGEGT. The junction had 7 bases not matched to a gene; V was cut back by 7 bases and J by 4 bases. The CDR3 contains 15 residues. In DNA form, the CDR3 reads TGTGCCAGCATTGATCCGGGACTAGCGTACAATGAGCAGTTCTTC. It encodes CASIDPGLAYNEQFF.

This CDR3 is CASSYLVGTSYEQYF. The CDR3 region has the DNA TGTGCCAGCAGCTACCTAGTGGGGACCTCCTACGAGCAGTACTTC. The chain couples TRBV7-9 to TRBJ2-7; D may be TRBD1 or TRBD2 (5 bases each). Between the trimmed V and J ends, which lost 4 bases and 0 bases, there was a span of 13 bases. The germline gives CDR1 SEHNR, CDR2 FQNEAQ (reference sequence). The CDR3 contains 15 residues.